The 25 T cell receptor beta chains given below trace back to one sample, sequenced in a study of vaccination effects on CD4 cells after COVID-19. After expansion with viral peptide pools in the ViraFEST assay, antigen-specific CD4+ T cells were sequenced. Upon completion of about eleven days in culture, CD4+ T cells were isolated. Vaccine recipients lacked prior SARS-CoV-2 infection and had negative nucleocapsid antibodies. These receptors lack a known antigen. Repertoires were generated with immunoSEQ multiplex PCR, while TCRdb's copy carries only in-frame clones and drops some. The data contain about 55,000 clones, more than 60% of them singletons. The starting material was CD4+ T cells from PBMCs cultured with SARS-CoV-2 spike peptides, obtained before COVID-19 vaccination. These TCRs come from a human donor who received a COVID-19 vaccine.

This sequence joins TRBV25-1 and TRBJ2-5, with TRBD2 identical over 12 bases. There are 16 residues in the CDR3. Per the germline V gene, CDR1 is MGHDK and CDR2 is SYGVNS. J was trimmed by 5 bases and V by 5 bases; bases with no gene match: 9. The DNA for the CDR3 is TGTGCCAGCAGTTCTCTAGCGGGAGGGCCCGGTGAGACCCAGTACTTC. Translation: CASSSLAGGPGETQYF. Looking up the rest from reference TRBV25-1 and TRBJ2-5 gives the full variable domain: EADIYQTPRYLVIGTGKKITLECSQTMGHDKMYWYQQDPGMELHLIHYSYGVNSTEKGDLSSESTVSRIRTEHFPLTLESARPSHTSQYLCASSSLAGGPGETQYFGPGTRLLVL.

This clone was observed once. The chain links TRBV15 to TRBJ2-7, with D possibly TRBD2 on 6 matching bases. The CDR3 runs 13 residues. Germline V gene sequence: CDR1 LNHNV, CDR2 YYDKDF (reference sequence). V was trimmed by 4 bases and J by 7 bases, leaving 14 bases between them. The CDR3 region has the DNA TGTGCCACCAGCACACGGACTATCTCTGAGCAGTACTTC. This gives the protein CATSTRTISEQYF.

The V and J genes are TRBV20-1 and TRBJ2-7, with 8 bases matching TRBD2. V lost 3 bases and J lost 7; bases outside the gene matches: 8. Per germline, CDR1 DFQATT and CDR2 SNEGSKA (reference sequence). CDR3 length equals 13 residues. CDR3 region: CSASGGGLREQYF. CDR3 coding DNA: TGCAGTGCTAGTGGCGGGGGGCTACGAGAGCAGTACTTC.

The chain employs TRBV18 and TRBJ1-4; 7 nucleotides line up with TRBD1. The CDR3 spans 14 residues. Trimming took 4 bases from V and 5 from J; bases not matched to a gene: 4. Germline assignment: CDR1 KGHSH and CDR2 LQKENI. This CDR3 is CASSRTGKNEKLFF. In DNA, the CDR3 is TGTGCCAGCTCACGGACAGGAAAAAATGAAAAACTGTTTTTT.

CDR3 region: CASSIVGGLKQPQHF. CDR3 nucleotide sequence: TGTGCCAGTAGTATAGTTGGGGGGCTTAAGCAGCCCCAGCATTTT. The chain couples TRBV19 to TRBJ1-5; TRBD1 is a possible D gene (6 bases). Trimming took 1 base from V and 7 from J, leaving 14 bases between them. Per germline, CDR1 LNHDA and CDR2 SQIVND (reference sequence). The CDR3 has 15 residues.

In DNA, the CDR3 is TGTGCCAGCTCACCATCGGAAACGGGGGGGAACAATCAGCCCCAGCATTTT. It encodes CASSPSETGGNNQPQHF. V and J are TRBV18 and TRBJ1-5, with D possibly TRBD1 on 5 matching bases. Germline V lookup: CDR1 KGHSH, CDR2 LQKENI. Deletions cut 2 bases from V and 3 bases from J, with 17 bases between. The CDR3 covers 17 residues.

V is TRBV10-3 and J is TRBJ2-2; possible D gene TRBD2, 6 bases. Germline CDR1 and CDR2: ENHRY and SYGVKD. Between the trimmed V and J ends, which lost 3 bases and 6 bases, there was a span of 17 bases. This CDR3 is 16 amino acids long. This chain's CDR3 is CAISEKASDWPGELFF. The CDR3 coding sequence is TGTGCCATCAGTGAAAAGGCTAGCGATTGGCCCGGGGAGCTGTTTTTT.

This clone was recorded a few times. This CDR3 is CASSSTTQTPSTLYF. The CDR3 DNA is TGTGCCAGCAGCTCCACCACTCAAACACCGAGCACGCTGTACTTC. The chain combines TRBV7-2 with TRBJ2-7; D not certain. The germline gives CDR1 SGHTA, CDR2 FQGNSA. V was pared by 4 bases and J by 12 bases, with 25 bases between. This CDR3 is 15 amino acids long.

The rearrangement links TRBV1 to TRBJ2-7. TRBV1 is noted as a pseudogene. This CDR3 has 17 amino acids. CDR3 nucleotides: TGCACCAGCAGCCAAGGACGTCACAGGGACTCCCGCTACGAGCAGTACTTC. Translated: CTSSQGRHRDSRYEQYF.

The chain has TRBV9 and TRBJ2-7, with 13 bases lining up with TRBD2. The germline V gene has CDR1 SGDLS and CDR2 YYNGEE. With V trimmed by 3 bases and J by 6 bases, 0 bases remained unmatched. CDR3 size: 13 residues. CDR3 in amino acids: CASSGTSGGEQYF. CDR3 sequence (DNA): TGTGCCAGCAGCGGGACTAGCGGGGGCGAGCAGTACTTC. Variable domain in full (rest from reference TRBV9 and TRBJ2-7): DSGVTQTPKHLITATGQRVTLRCSPRSGDLSVYWYQQSLDQGLQFLIQYYNGEERAKGNILERFSAQQFPDLHSELNLSSLELGDSALYFCASSGTSGGEQYFGPGTRLTVT.

This clone came up once. J is TRBJ1-2 and V is TRBV18, with TRBD1 as a possible D gene (5 bases). Trimming removed 3 bases at V and 8 bases at J, with 13 bases between. The CDR3 is 13 residues long. Germline loops: CDR1 KGHSH, CDR2 LQKENI. The CDR3 sequence is CASSPSDTRGYTF. In DNA form, the CDR3 reads TGTGCCAGCTCACCCTCGGACACCCGGGGCTACACCTTC.

The rearrangement uses TRBV9 and TRBJ2-2; TRBD1 matches 7 bases. V shed 4 bases, J shed 8 bases, and the junction held 2 bases outside the gene matches. The CDR3 is 12 amino acids. Germline V CDR1 and CDR2: SGDLS, YYNGEE. CDR3 residues: CASSLTGGELFF. The CDR3 DNA reads TGTGCCAGCAGCTTGACAGGGGGGGAGCTGTTTTTT.

The chain is built from TRBV24-1 and TRBJ1-5; perhaps TRBD1 as D (5 bases). The CDR3 length is 14 residues. Germline lookup yields CDR1 KGHDR and CDR2 SFDVKD. V was clipped by 10 bases and J by 6 bases, with 18 bases between them. The CDR3 nucleotides read TGTGCCACGAGGGGACGGAGAGCCCCTCAGCCCCAGCATTTT. Amino acid sequence: CATRGRRAPQPQHF.

The chain combines TRBV28 with TRBJ1-2; no clear D. The CDR3 has 13 residues. The germline V gene has CDR1 MDHEN and CDR2 SYDVKM. V dropped 4 bases and J dropped 8 bases, with 14 bases sitting between them. The CDR3 nucleotides read TGTGCCAGCAGTTGGGCTAGCGCTAGCGGCTACACCTTC. Translated, it gives CASSWASASGYTF.

The chain recombines TRBV10-3 with TRBJ2-1; no clear D. V lost 0 bases and J lost 9, with 6 bases in between. Germline V gives CDR1 ENHRY, CDR2 SYGVKD. This CDR3 is 12 amino acids long. The CDR3 here is CAISESRVEQFF. The CDR3 DNA reads TGTGCCATCAGTGAGTCACGGGTTGAGCAGTTCTTC.

The chain combines TRBV3-1 (or the pseudogene TRBV3-2) with TRBJ2-5; D is uncertain. CDR1 LGHDT and CDR2 YNNKEL come from the germline V gene (reference sequence). The V end lost 1 base, the J end lost 1 base, and 1 base lay between the germline ends. The CDR3 has 12 residues. CDR3 nucleotides: TGTGCCAGCAGCCAAGTCCAAGAGACCCAGTACTTC. This gives the protein CASSQVQETQYF.

The chain is built from TRBV19 and TRBJ2-7; D is possibly TRBD2 (5 bases). Looked up from germline, CDR1 is LNHDA and CDR2 is SQIVND (reference sequence). Between the trimmed V and J ends, which lost 10 bases and 6 bases, there was a span of 22 bases. The CDR3 length is 14 residues. The CDR3 region has the DNA TGTGCCACTTTACCTAGGCTCCGGGATCTCGAGCAGTACTTC. Protein sequence: CATLPRLRDLEQYF.

The chain is built from TRBV27 and TRBJ2-6, with TRBD2 matching over 7 bases. The CDR3 has 18 residues. The V and J ends lost 4 bases and 2 bases, in that order; junction bases with no gene match: 11. The germline CDR1 and CDR2 sequences are MNHEY and SMNVEV (reference sequence). The CDR3 reads CASSSPRLGGPGANVLTF. CDR3 nucleotides: TGTGCCAGCAGTTCTCCCCGTTTGGGAGGGCCTGGGGCCAACGTCCTGACTTTC.

This rearrangement joins TRBV10-3 to TRBJ1-1; no firm D call. The germline V gene has CDR1 ENHRY and CDR2 SYGVKD. CDR3 length equals 14 residues. Between the trimmed V and J ends, which lost 6 bases and 1 base, there was a span of 12 bases. The CDR3 is CAISPTGENTEAFF. The CDR3, as DNA: TGTGCCATCAGCCCGACGGGAGAGAACACTGAAGCTTTCTTT.

This clone was found once. This chain uses TRBV30 with TRBJ1-3; D not resolved. The germline V and J ends were trimmed by 0 bases and 5 bases, with 14 bases remaining between them. This CDR3 spans 15 amino acids. Looked up from germline, CDR1 is GTSNPN and CDR2 is SVGIG (reference sequence). The CDR3 coding sequence is TGTGCCTGGAGTGTACGGGTCACGGCGCGAAACACCATATATTTT. It specifies CAWSVRVTARNTIYF.

The genes are TRBV3-1 (or the pseudogene TRBV3-2) and TRBJ1-6; D gene unclear. This CDR3 has 16 amino acids. Germline CDR1 is LGHDT and CDR2 is YNNKEL (reference sequence). The V end lost 3 bases, the J end lost 7 bases, and 16 bases lay between the germline ends. Here the CDR3 reads CASSHPLREINSPLHF. The CDR3 DNA sequence: TGTGCCAGCAGCCACCCCCTCCGGGAGATAAATTCACCCCTCCACTTT.

The chain joins TRBV29-1 to TRBJ2-1; 8 bases align to TRBD2. Trimming at V came to 5 bases and at J to 2 bases, leaving 8 bases not matched to a gene. Germline lookup yields CDR1 SQVTM and CDR2 ANQGSEA. This CDR3 comprises 15 residues. CDR3 nucleotide sequence: TGCAGCGTTTCGTTAGGGCGGGGGGCCTACAATGAGCAGTTCTTC. Translation gives CSVSLGRGAYNEQFF.

The chain employs TRBV4-2 and TRBJ2-1; 7 positions match TRBD2. The CDR3 runs to 16 residues. The junction had 11 bases not matched to a gene; V was cut back by 0 bases and J by 9 bases. Germline CDR1 and CDR2: LGHNA and YNFKEQ. The CDR3 nucleotides are TGTGCCAGCAGCCAAGAAGGTCCGCGGGAGACGGGTGAGCAGTTCTTC. Its translation is CASSQEGPRETGEQFF.

In this sample, this clone turned up once. The chain uses TRBV5-1 and TRBJ2-7, with 10 bases lining up with TRBD2. This CDR3 spans 16 amino acids. Germline loops: CDR1 SGHRS, CDR2 YFSETQ. Unmatched junction bases numbered 9, after V lost 2 bases and J lost 4 bases. The CDR3 here is CASSLGLAGVTYEQYF. CDR3 nucleotides: TGCGCCAGCAGCTTAGGGCTAGCGGGAGTAACGTACGAGCAGTACTTC.

This clone was detected only a few times. CDR3 loop: CASSRTGTAPYGYTF. The DNA of the CDR3 is TGTGCCAGCAGCCGAACCGGGACAGCCCCCTATGGCTACACCTTC. J is TRBJ1-2 and V is TRBV4-2, with 7 bases aligning to TRBD1. J was trimmed by 4 bases and V by 4 bases; bases with no gene match: 9. This CDR3 region has 15 residues. Germline V gene sequence: CDR1 LGHNA, CDR2 YNFKEQ.